The rows below give T cell receptor beta chains drawn from one sample of a study of neoadjuvant anti-PD-1 for oral cavity cancer. Sequenced by immunoSEQ multiplex PCR; TCRdb stores in-frame clones only, minus some. The sample has about 12,000 clones, about 60% seen once; the top ten hold 2% to 2.5%. Sequencing was performed on PBMCs, taken before nivolumab (anti-PD-1) treatment. Receptors originate from a person aged 35-79 years with oral cavity squamous cell carcinoma. CDR3s include the opening cysteine and the closing phenylalanine or tryptophan. The D gene is left open where the match is weak. Expanded clones get a size class; other rows say once, few or many, or leave the size out.

D: .; J: TRBJ2-4; V: TRBV6-4; size: .; DNA: TGTGCCAGCAGTGAGGAGCGGGCGGGGATTCAGTACTTC; CDR3: CASSEERAGIQYF
D: TRBD2; J: TRBJ2-1; V: TRBV5-1; size: .; DNA: TGCGCCAGCAGCTCTAGCGGGGTTGATGGGAATGAGCAGTTCTTC; CDR3: CASSSSGVDGNEQFF
D: .; J: TRBJ2-3; V: TRBV5-1; size: .; DNA: TGCGCCAGCAGCTTGGAGACACACACAGATACGCAGTATTTT; CDR3: CASSLETHTDTQYF
D: TRBD2; J: TRBJ2-1; V: TRBV6-1; size: .; DNA: TGTGCCAGCAGTGACCGCTCTAGCGGGAGCAATGAGCAGTTCTTC; CDR3: CASSDRSSGSNEQFF
D: .; J: TRBJ1-3; V: TRBV5-8; size: .; DNA: TGTGCCAGCAGCTTGACCCCGGGAGGAAACACCATATATTTT; CDR3: CASSLTPGGNTIYF
D: .; J: TRBJ1-1; V: TRBV27; size: once; DNA: TGTGCCAGCAGTCCTGGGCCGAACACTGAAGCTTTCTTT; CDR3: CASSPGPNTEAFF
D: .; J: TRBJ2-3; V: TRBV10-2; size: .; DNA: TGCGCCAGCAGTGATCACACAGATACGCAGTATTTT; CDR3: CASSDHTDTQYF
D: .; J: TRBJ2-1; V: TRBV25-1; size: .; DNA: TGTGCCAGCAGTGATCCCCACCGCGGGATTGGGAATGAGCAGTTCTTC; CDR3: CASSDPHRGIGNEQFF
D: .; J: TRBJ2-7; V: TRBV5-4; size: .; DNA: TGTGCCAGCAGCTTTGGACAGCGCTACGAGCAGTACTTC; CDR3: CASSFGQRYEQYF
D: .; J: TRBJ1-2; V: TRBV15; size: .; DNA: TGTGCCACCAGCCCGGGTTCTCTCGCGCGGGGCTACACCTTC; CDR3: CATSPGSLARGYTF
D: .; J: TRBJ2-1; V: TRBV4-2; size: .; DNA: TGTGCCAGCAGCTCAAGACTAATCGGCTCCTACAATGAGCAGTTCTTC; CDR3: CASSSRLIGSYNEQFF
D: .; J: TRBJ2-2; V: TRBV9; size: .; DNA: TGTGCCAGCAGCGCGGCAAAAGGGACAAGGATCAACACCGGGGAGCTGTTTTTT; CDR3: CASSAAKGTRINTGELFF
D: .; J: TRBJ2-2; V: TRBV9; size: .; DNA: TGTGCCAGCAGCGTATGGGAAGCGGACACCGGGGAGCTGTTTTTT; CDR3: CASSVWEADTGELFF
D: .; J: TRBJ1-1; V: TRBV5-4; size: .; DNA: TGTGCCAGCACCCCCAGGGGACGAAACACTGAAGCTTTCTTT; CDR3: CASTPRGRNTEAFF
D: TRBD1; J: TRBJ2-7; V: TRBV7-7; size: .; DNA: TGTGCTAGCAGCACGGGACAGGGAAACGAGCAGTACTTC; CDR3: CASSTGQGNEQYF
D: .; J: TRBJ2-6; V: TRBV9; size: .; DNA: TGTGCCAGCAGCTCTAGAATCCTTTCTGGGGCCAACGTCCTGACTTTC; CDR3: CASSSRILSGANVLTF
D: .; J: TRBJ1-1; V: TRBV2; size: .; DNA: TGTGCCAGCAGTGAATGGGACACTCCCTCTGAAGCTTTCTTT; CDR3: CASSEWDTPSEAFF
D: .; J: TRBJ1-1; V: TRBV6-1; size: .; DNA: TGTGCCAGCAGTGAAGTAGGGAACATGAACACTGAAGCTTTCTTT; CDR3: CASSEVGNMNTEAFF
D: TRBD2; J: TRBJ2-3; V: TRBV6-1; size: .; DNA: TGTGCCAGCAGTACCCTAGCGGGGTCCTCAGATACGCAGTATTTT; CDR3: CASSTLAGSSDTQYF
D: .; J: TRBJ1-3; V: TRBV30; size: .; DNA: TGTGCCTGGAGTGACCAGACCATATATTTT; CDR3: CAWSDQTIYF
D: .; J: TRBJ1-4; V: TRBV25-1; size: .; DNA: TGTGCCAGCGGAAGGACGGCAACTAATGAAAAACTGTTTTTT; CDR3: CASGRTATNEKLFF
D: .; J: TRBJ2-5; V: TRBV5-1; size: .; DNA: TGCGCCAGCAGCTTGGATGTTACCGGGTACCAAGAGACCCAGTACTTC; CDR3: CASSLDVTGYQETQYF
D: TRBD2; J: TRBJ2-1; V: TRBV10-1; size: few; DNA: TGCGCCAGCAGTCGGGGGTCGGGAGGGTCGTATGAGCAGTTCTTC; CDR3: CASSRGSGGSYEQFF
D: .; J: TRBJ1-1; V: TRBV27; size: .; DNA: TGTGCCAGCAGTCGAAGAGGGAACACTGAAGCTTTCTTT; CDR3: CASSRRGNTEAFF
D: TRBD1; J: TRBJ2-7; V: TRBV5-1; size: .; DNA: TGCGCCAGCAGCAAAACACAGGGGAACTACGAGCAGTACTTC; CDR3: CASSKTQGNYEQYF
D: .; J: TRBJ2-1; V: TRBV6-1; size: .; DNA: TGTGCCAGCAGAGAAACGAGGGGGGTGTCCTACAATGAGCAGTTCTTC; CDR3: CASRETRGVSYNEQFF
D: TRBD1; J: TRBJ2-3; V: TRBV29-1; size: few; DNA: TGCAGCGTTGAGGGACAGGGGGTTACAGATACGCAGTATTTT; CDR3: CSVEGQGVTDTQYF
D: .; J: TRBJ1-3; V: TRBV10-3; size: .; DNA: TGTGCCATCAGTCCGGACCGCGGCTCTGGAAACACCATATATTTT; CDR3: CAISPDRGSGNTIYF
D: .; J: TRBJ2-3; V: TRBV5-1; size: .; DNA: TGCGCCAGCAGCTCAGGACTTGTCACAGATACGCAGTATTTT; CDR3: CASSSGLVTDTQYF
D: .; J: TRBJ1-1; V: TRBV10-3; size: few; DNA: TGTGCCATCAGAAACGTGAACACTGAAGCTTTCTTT; CDR3: CAIRNVNTEAFF
D: .; J: TRBJ2-1; V: TRBV5-6; size: .; DNA: TGTGCCAGCAGCTTGTCGGGGCGAGGCTATGAGCAGTTCTTC; CDR3: CASSLSGRGYEQFF
D: .; J: TRBJ1-2; V: TRBV25-1; size: .; DNA: TGTGCCAGCAGTGAAGCCGGTGGCTTCGGCGGGGGCTACACCTTC; CDR3: CASSEAGGFGGGYTF
D: TRBD2; J: TRBJ2-1; V: TRBV29-1; size: few; DNA: TGCAGCGTGACTAGCGGGGCTGAGCAGTTCTTC; CDR3: CSVTSGAEQFF
D: TRBD2; J: TRBJ2-2; V: TRBV5-4; size: few; DNA: TGTGCCAGCACTTTCAATAGCGGGACGAACACCGGGGAGCTGTTTTTT; CDR3: CASTFNSGTNTGELFF
D: TRBD1; J: TRBJ1-2; V: TRBV7-2; size: few; DNA: TGTGCCAGCAGGACGGGACAGTTTGGCCCGGCCGGCTACACCTTC; CDR3: CASRTGQFGPAGYTF
D: .; J: TRBJ2-1; V: TRBV7-2; size: .; DNA: TGTGCCAGCAGCTTACTTAATGAGCAGTTCTTC; CDR3: CASSLLNEQFF
D: TRBD2; J: TRBJ2-1; V: TRBV9; size: .; DNA: TGTGCCAGCAGCTACGAGGGGACTAGCGCGAACAATGAGCAGTTCTTC; CDR3: CASSYEGTSANNEQFF
D: .; J: TRBJ2-5; V: TRBV25-1; size: .; DNA: TGTGCCAGCAGTGAAGGGGGCGCCGGGATCCAAGAGACCCAGTACTTC; CDR3: CASSEGGAGIQETQYF
D: TRBD1; J: TRBJ1-1; V: TRBV18; size: .; DNA: TGTGCCAGCGAACTGGACAGGGACACTGAAGCTTTCTTT; CDR3: CASELDRDTEAFF
D: .; J: TRBJ1-3; V: TRBV27; size: few; DNA: TGTGCCAGCAGTTTGACAGCGTCTGGAAACACCATATATTTT; CDR3: CASSLTASGNTIYF